The 4 T cell receptor beta chains given below trace back to one sample, sequenced in a study of OX40 agonist ivuxolimab in advanced cancers. Using immunoSEQ multiplex PCR, the repertoire was profiled, and TCRdb retains in-frame clones only, with some absent. The sample includes 58,000 or so clones, about 80% of them seen just once. The sample was CD4+ or CD8+ T cells sorted from blood, taken in a trial of the OX40 agonist ivuxolimab. These TCRs come from an adult with an advanced solid tumor such as melanoma, head and neck, liver or kidney cancer.

This rearrangement joins TRBV11-2 to TRBJ2-3, with 7 bases lining up with TRBD2. V gave up 5 bases and J gave up 2 bases; unmatched junction bases: 4. The CDR3 is 14 residues long. Germline lookup yields CDR1 SGHAT and CDR2 FQNNGV. The CDR3, as DNA: TGTGCCAGCAGCCCGGGACTAATCACAGATACGCAGTATTTT. This gives the protein CASSPGLITDTQYF.

This clone was detected only a few times. This chain joins TRBV6-1 and TRBJ1-5, with D perhaps matching TRBD1 (5 bases). The CDR3 is 11 amino acids. Germline loops: CDR1 MNHNS, CDR2 SASEGT. The V end was cut by 8 bases, the J end by 6 bases, with 8 bases between. CDR3 DNA sequence: TGTGCCAGCGCAGGGTTTCAGCCCCAGCATTTT. The encoded protein is CASAGFQPQHF.

The sample holds a few counts of this clone. This chain links TRBV5-5 with TRBJ1-1; 7 positions agree with TRBD1. The CDR3 totals 14 residues. With V trimmed by 4 bases and J by 1 base, 4 bases remained unmatched. Germline lookup yields CDR1 SGHKS and CDR2 YYEKEE (reference sequence). In DNA, the CDR3 is TGTGCCAGCAGCAAGGGACAGACGAACACTGAAGCTTTCTTT. Protein: CASSKGQTNTEAFF.

This chain connects TRBV19 to TRBJ2-3, with TRBD2 as a possible D gene (6 bases). Germline V CDR1 and CDR2: LNHDA, SQIVND (reference sequence). The V and J ends lost 4 bases and 2 bases respectively, with 16 bases between them. There are 16 residues in the CDR3. Here the CDR3 DNA reads TGTGCCAGTAGTACTCCCCTCGCGGGGTCCACAGATACGCAGTATTTT. Translation gives CASSTPLAGSTDTQYF. Supplemented by reference TRBV19 and TRBJ2-3, the full variable domain reads DGGITQSPKYLFRKEGQNVTLSCEQNLNHDAMYWYRQDPGQGLRLIYYSQIVNDFQKGDIAEGYSVSREKKESFPLTVTSAQKNPTAFYLCASSTPLAGSTDTQYFGPGTRLTVL.